These 5 T cell receptor beta chains were sequenced from one sample in a study of blood T cell repertoires in COVID-19. Profiled with immunoSEQ multiplex PCR; TCRdb holds only in-frame clones, not every one. The sample contains roughly 200,000 clones, 85% to 90% of which appear only once. Specimen: peripheral blood. The receptors derive from an older man with acute or convalescent COVID-19.

The V call is TRBV7-9, the J call TRBJ2-3; 13 bases align to TRBD2. J lost 2 bases, V lost 4 bases, and 3 bases had no gene match. CDR1 and CDR2 from the germline V gene are SEHNR and FQNEAQ (reference sequence). CDR3 length: 16 amino acids. DNA for the CDR3: TGTGCCAGCAGCTCGGGACTAGCGGGGAACACAGATACGCAGTATTTT. It yields the protein CASSSGLAGNTDTQYF. The full variable domain, with the rest looked up from reference TRBV7-9 and TRBJ2-3, is DTGVSQNPRHKITKRGQNVTFRCDPISEHNRLYWYRQTLGQGPEFLTYFQNEAQLEKSRLLSDRFSAERPKGSFSTLEIQRTEQGDSAMYLCASSSGLAGNTDTQYFGPGTRLTVL.

This chain uses TRBV11-3 with TRBJ2-5; 8 nucleotides line up with TRBD2. The CDR3 has 16 amino acids. The V and J ends lost 5 bases and 2 bases, in that order; junction bases with no gene match: 10. CDR1 SGHNT and CDR2 YENEEA come from the germline V gene. This CDR3 is CASSPRGAGGQETQYF. In DNA, the CDR3 is TGTGCCAGCAGCCCCCGGGGGGCGGGGGGACAAGAGACCCAGTACTTC.

This sequence joins TRBV18 and TRBJ2-3; D gene ambiguous. CDR1 is KGHSH and CDR2 is LQKENI in the germline V gene. Trimming cost V 2 bases and J 0 bases, with 9 bases left between them. This CDR3 region has 15 residues. The CDR3 here is CASSPSVASTDTQYF. The CDR3 DNA sequence: TGTGCCAGCTCACCATCCGTGGCTAGCACAGATACGCAGTATTTT.

The V gene is TRBV9, the J gene TRBJ2-3; unclear D gene. Per germline, CDR1 SGDLS and CDR2 YYNGEE. The CDR3 covers 14 residues. The V gene lost 0 bases and the J gene lost 6 bases, with 11 bases spanning the gap. The CDR3 nucleotides read TGTGCCAGCAGCGTAGCCCCTCCCGGGGATACGCAGTATTTT. It yields the protein CASSVAPPGDTQYF.

The V call is TRBV28, the J call TRBJ1-2, with 9 bases identical to TRBD1. This CDR3 is 15 amino acids long. Trimming took 7 bases from V and 4 from J; bases not matched to a gene: 10. The germline CDR1 and CDR2 sequences are MDHEN and SYDVKM. In DNA form, the CDR3 reads TGTGCCAGCAAACCTGGACAGGGGCTCGGCTATGGCTACACCTTC. This translates into CASKPGQGLGYGYTF.